Listed below are T cell receptor beta chains from one sample, sequenced in a study of blood T cells in healthy people across ages. Via MiXCR, TCRdb re-called the 5' RACE reads, giving one row per CDR3 protein. The sample includes 1.5 million to 1.8 million distinct CDR3 sequences, roughly two fifths of them seen just once. Sequencing was carried out using blood. The receptors were gathered from a woman aged 18-29 years in good health. Each CDR3 is given with its conserved first and last residue. Each record gives: V gene, D gene, clone size, J gene, CDR3 protein, CDR3 DNA. D genes are given only for firm matches. Not every row has a clone size; where given, it reads once, few, many or a size class.

TRBV29-1	TRBD1	.	TRBJ1-1	CSVVRQGAYTEAFF	TGCAGCGTGGTTCGACAGGGGGCGTACACTGAAGCTTTCTTT
TRBV5-1	.	many	TRBJ1-2	CASSLSQGLYGYTF	TGCGCCAGCAGCTTGTCTCAGGGGCTCTATGGCTACACCTTC
TRBV4-3	.	.	TRBJ1-4	CASSQQVLNEKLFF	TGCGCCAGCAGCCAACAGGTCCTTAATGAAAAACTGTTTTTT
TRBV11-2	TRBD1	.	TRBJ2-7	CASSFSGTGIIEQYF	TGTGCCAGCAGCTTTTCCGGGACAGGGATAATCGAGCAGTACTTC
TRBV10-3	.	few	TRBJ2-3	CAISERTISTDTQYF	TGTGCCATCAGTGAAAGGACCATAAGCACAGATACGCAGTATTTT
TRBV6-1	TRBD1	many	TRBJ2-7	CALGGTGAYEQYF	TGTGCCCTCGGGGGGACAGGGGCCTACGAGCAGTACTTC
TRBV7-9	TRBD1	few	TRBJ1-5	CASSSATGNQPQHF	TGTGCCAGCAGCTCCGCGACAGGGAATCAGCCCCAGCATTTT
TRBV14	.	.	TRBJ2-1	CASSQDLLTFDEQFF	TGTGCCAGCAGCCAAGACCTCCTTACATTCGATGAGCAGTTCTTC
TRBV7-2	.	few	TRBJ2-5	CASTSLGRETQYF	TGTGCCAGCACTTCGCTGGGCCGAGAGACCCAGTACTTC
TRBV4-1	TRBD1	.	TRBJ2-5	CASRPGQEWWETQYF	TGCGCCAGCAGACCAGGACAGGAGTGGTGGGAGACCCAGTACTTC
TRBV12-5	TRBD2	.	TRBJ2-1	CASGKGLADYNEQFF	TGTGCTAGTGGTAAGGGACTAGCGGACTACAATGAGCAGTTCTTC
TRBV12-3/TRBV12-4	.	.	TRBJ1-5	CASSLGAPWEPQHF	TGTGCCAGCAGTTTAGGGGCCCCGTGGGAGCCCCAGCATTTT
TRBV28	.	.	TRBJ1-6	CASSTTGRRALHF	TGTGCCAGCAGCACTACTGGACGCAGGGCCCTCCACTTT
TRBV21-1	.	.	TRBJ1-6	CASSKSLYRNSPLHF	TGTGCCAGCAGCAAGTCGCTTTATCGCAATTCACCCCTCCACTTT
TRBV5-1	.	few	TRBJ1-2	CASSEMTVGYTF	TGCGCCAGCAGCGAGATGACGGTTGGCTACACCTTC
TRBV20-1	TRBD1	.	TRBJ2-5	CSASRGPPETQYF	TGCAGTGCAAGTAGGGGGCCCCCGGAGACCCAGTACTTC
TRBV4-3	.	once	TRBJ2-7	CASSQGLDYEQYF	TGCGCCAGCAGCCAAGGCCTAGACTACGAGCAGTACTTC
TRBV7-2	.	few	TRBJ1-6	CASSLVKGILGSPLHF	TGTGCCAGCAGCTTAGTAAAGGGAATCTTGGGTTCACCCCTCCACTTT
TRBV7-3	TRBD2	.	TRBJ2-7	CASSLELAEYNEQYF	TGTGCCAGCAGCTTGGAACTAGCGGAGTACAATGAGCAGTACTTC
TRBV29-1	.	.	TRBJ2-5	CSSRTGETQYF	TGCAGCTCACGGACGGGGGAGACCCAGTACTTC
TRBV28	.	few	TRBJ2-1	CASRPGQRPYNEQFF	TGTGCCAGCAGACCAGGACAGAGACCCTACAATGAGCAGTTCTTC
TRBV28	.	few	TRBJ2-1	CASRPRRGYYNEQFF	TGTGCCAGCAGACCCCGGCGAGGCTATTACAATGAGCAGTTCTTC
TRBV18	.	.	TRBJ1-1	CASSPRSGLPEAFF	TGTGCCAGCTCACCACGTTCAGGGCTACCTGAAGCTTTCTTT
TRBV6-1	TRBD1	.	TRBJ2-3	CASSEARGGITDTQYF	TGTGCCAGCAGTGAAGCGCGAGGGGGCATCACAGATACGCAGTATTTT
TRBV6-5	.	.	TRBJ2-7	CASSDSILSYEQYF	TGTGCCAGCAGTGACTCGATCCTATCCTACGAGCAGTACTTC
TRBV29-1	.	few	TRBJ2-7	CSVEALPGLYNEQYF	TGCAGCGTTGAAGCGTTACCAGGGCTCTACAATGAGCAGTACTTC
TRBV11-3	TRBD1	.	TRBJ2-1	CASSQPGQHYNEQFF	TGTGCCAGCAGCCAGCCGGGACAGCATTACAATGAGCAGTTCTTC